Detailed here is one TCR beta chain. Its antigen is unknown. Base quality data are lacking; no much larger clone is found one base away. Genomic DNA was extracted from sorted cells for sequencing of the TCRbeta CDR3 region. TCRbeta CDR3 regions were sequenced using the immunoSEQ Assay. Drawn from immuneACCESS, this table holds only the in-frame rearrangements with V and J called that TCRdb kept. Clones are partly lost; checked studies trace under half to an unresolved V gene and leave the rest unexplained. The sample contains about 76,000 clones, approximately 91% of them found a single time. In total, the top ten clones hold around 13% of the sample. Patients with autoimmune disease history or receiving systemic immunosuppression were excluded from the trial. Peripheral blood for TCR sequencing was drawn from every dose cohort at baseline, at cycle 4 day 1 and at cycle 7 day 1. Samples were obtained from an open-label, multicenter, first-in-human phase I dose-escalation trial of ivuxolimab. Adults with locally advanced or metastatic head and neck squamous cell, hepatocellular, melanoma or renal cell carcinoma were enrolled in the trial. CD4+ and CD8+ T cells were sorted separately from peripheral blood before TCR sequencing.

After removal of 3 bases from V and 5 bases from J, the junction retains 5 bases not matched to a gene. CDR1 and CDR2 are drawn from the germline V gene (reference sequence): MNHEY, SMNVEV. The CDR3 runs 15 amino acids, cysteine and phenylalanine included. CDR3 DNA only is kept here, 45 bases in frame from base 1. This entry comes from a study of OX40 agonist ivuxolimab in advanced cancers. In the study overall: Ivuxolimab was a fully human IgG2 agonistic monoclonal antibody targeting the costimulatory receptor OX40 (CD134). Intravenous ivuxolimab was administered to patients every 2 weeks at six dose levels: 0.01, 0.1, 0.3, 1.5, 3 and 10 mg/kg. Of the 52 patients in dose escalation, 19 had hepatocellular carcinoma, approximately 15 had melanoma, 9 had renal cell carcinoma and 9 had head and neck cancer. A male proportion of around 80% and a mean age of approximately 58 years, ranging from roughly 20 to 80, were recorded for the dose-escalation cohort. Prior anti-PD-1, anti-PD-L1 or anti-CTLA-4 therapy was permitted, and checkpoint inhibitors had been received by more than 35% of dose-escalation patients. Partial responses occurred in three dose-escalation patients: two with cutaneous melanoma and one with hepatocellular carcinoma. The point of sequencing TCRbeta in the periphery was to test whether ivuxolimab changed TCR sequence diversity and drove clonal T-cell expansion. The paper reports the monotherapy dose-escalation portion (N of about 54 patients) of the phase I ivuxolimab trial.

Overall study results and their limits: In the 0.1-3.0 mg/kg groups, partial responders had among the lowest normalized peripheral clonal expansion, particularly in CD8+ T cells. The antigen specificity of the peripheral T cells that underwent clonal expansion was not determined. Low levels of normalized T-cell clonal expansion were also shown by some nonresponding patients. At doses from 0.1 to 3.0 mg/kg, clonal expansion was seen in both CD4+ and CD8+ blood T cells between baseline and week 6. After ivuxolimab, more expanded clones were found on average in CD8+ T cells than in CD4+ T cells.

The chain employs TRBV27 and TRBJ2-5; TRBD2 lines up with 11 middle nucleotides. The sequencing here drew on CD4+ or CD8+ T cells sorted from blood, taken in a trial of the OX40 agonist ivuxolimab. This TCR was recovered from an adult with an advanced solid tumor such as melanoma, head and neck, liver or kidney cancer. For the CDR3, the sequence is CASSFVAGGWETQYF. The nucleotide sequence is given as TGTGCCAGCAGTTTTGTAGCGGGGGGGTGGGAGACCCAGTACTTC.